These 26 T cell receptor beta chains share one sample of origin, sequenced in a study of blood T cells in healthy people across ages. For the second PCR, which ran for about 7 to 11 cycles, a sample-barcoded 5' primer and a J-beta primer mix were used. MiXCR was run by TCRdb on the 5' RACE reads, yielding one entry per CDR3 protein. Of around 1,000,000 distinct CDR3 sequences in the sample, less than 45% were seen once. The specimen sequenced was blood. Every receptor here comes from a man aged 18 to 29 in good health.

Only a few counts were recorded for this clonotype. The V gene is TRBV9, the J gene TRBJ1-1, with D possibly TRBD1 on 6 matching bases. The CDR3 contains 15 residues. V was clipped by 3 bases and J by 1 base, with 13 bases between them. CDR1 is SGDLS, CDR2 YYNGEE, per germline. The CDR3 is CASSAQQGGNTEAFF. The CDR3 DNA reads as TGTGCCAGCAGCGCCCAACAGGGAGGGAACACTGAAGCTTTCTTT.

J is TRBJ1-4 and V is TRBV9; weak D call: TRBD1 (6 bases). This CDR3 contains 15 residues. Germline CDR1 reads SGDLS; CDR2 reads YYNGEE. Trimming shortened V by 3 bases and J by 9 bases, and 18 bases separated the two germline ends. The CDR3 here is CASSATTGEVKKLFF. CDR3 coding DNA: TGTGCCAGCAGCGCAACGACAGGAGAGGTGAAAAAACTGTTTTTT.

The V call is TRBV12-3 or TRBV12-4, the J call TRBJ2-7; D unresolved. Deletions cut 3 bases from V and 7 bases from J, with 10 bases between. The CDR3 extends over 12 amino acids. CDR3 in amino acids: CASSLMSGEQYF. CDR3 nucleotide sequence: TGTGCCAGCAGTTTGATGAGTGGAGAGCAGTACTTC.

This clonotype was recorded a few times. The chain is built from TRBV20-1 and TRBJ1-5, with 8 bases lining up with TRBD1. The J segment lost 0 bases and the V segment lost 5 bases, leaving 0 bases of the junction unmatched. Germline CDR1 is DFQATT and CDR2 is SNEGSKA (reference sequence). The CDR3 length is 13 residues. CDR3 DNA sequence: TGCAGTGCTGGGACAGGTAGCAATCAGCCCCAGCATTTT. It is translated as CSAGTGSNQPQHF.

CDR3 bases: TGCGCCAGCAGCTTGGCCGAACAATTTGAAGCTTTCTTT. Protein: CASSLAEQFEAFF. This chain joins TRBV5-1 and TRBJ1-1; D not resolved. Germline lookup yields CDR1 SGHRS and CDR2 YFSETQ. The CDR3 contains 13 residues. Trimming shortened V by 0 bases and J by 7 bases, and 10 bases separated the two germline ends.

V usage is TRBV29-1 and J usage is TRBJ2-2, with D tentatively TRBD2 (5 bases). Germline CDR1 reads SQVTM; CDR2 reads ANQGSEA. The CDR3 loop spans 11 amino acids. The V gene lost 5 bases and the J gene lost 4 bases, with 5 bases spanning the gap. This CDR3 reads CSVSGTGELFF. The CDR3 region has the DNA TGCAGCGTTAGCGGCACCGGGGAGCTGTTTTTT.

This chain joins TRBV29-1 and TRBJ2-7; weak D call: TRBD1 (5 bases). CDR1 is SQVTM, CDR2 ANQGSEA, per germline. The CDR3 runs to 14 residues. Trimming stripped 0 bases from V and 0 bases from J, with 9 bases between. Here the CDR3 DNA reads TGCAGCGTTGAAGATCAGGGTAGCTCCTACGAGCAGTACTTC. Translated: CSVEDQGSSYEQYF.

Only a few counts were recorded for this clonotype. At one end, the junction sequence differs from germline, possibly due to a read error. V usage is TRBV7-7 and J usage is TRBJ2-7, with 10 nucleotides matching TRBD1. The length of the CDR3 is 15 residues. Germline CDR1 is SSHAT and CDR2 is FNYEAQ (reference sequence). Here the CDR3 DNA reads TGTGCTAGCAGCCACAACTCGGGACAGGGGAACGAGCAGTACTTC. As protein: CASSHNSGQGNEQYF. The whole variable domain, filled in from reference TRBV7-7 and TRBJ2-7, reads GAGVSQSPRYKVTKRGQDVTLRCDPISSHATLYWYQQALGQGPEFLTYFNYEAQPDKSGLPSDRFSAERPEGSISTLTIQRTEQRDSAMYRCASSHNSGQGNEQYFGPGTRLTVT.

In its sample, this clonotype was seen a few times. The genes are TRBV29-1 and TRBJ2-5, with TRBD2 identical over 12 bases. Losses at the gene ends were 2 bases for V and 7 bases for J; bases not matched to a gene: 20. Per germline, CDR1 SQVTM and CDR2 ANQGSEA. The CDR3 has 19 residues. The CDR3 DNA sequence: TGCAGCGTTGAACGCACCTGGGCTAGCGGGGGGGCGTTTTTTGGGACCCAGTACTTC. Its protein product is CSVERTWASGGAFFGTQYF. Complete variable domain (other parts from reference TRBV29-1 and TRBJ2-5): SAVISQKPSRDICQRGTSLTIQCQVDSQVTMMFWYRQQPGQSLTLIATANQGSEATYESGFVIDKFPISRPNLTFSTLTVSNMSPEDSSIYLCSVERTWASGGAFFGTQYFGPGTRLLVL.

This CDR3 reads CASSLEEPANYGYTF. The CDR3, as DNA: TGCGCCAGCAGCTTGGAAGAGCCAGCTAACTATGGCTACACCTTC. The chain has TRBV5-1 and TRBJ1-2; D is unclear. The V gene's germline CDR1 is SGHRS and CDR2 YFSETQ. The CDR3 covers 15 residues. The V and J ends lost 0 bases and 0 bases respectively, with 9 bases between them. The variable domain in full, completed from reference TRBV5-1 and TRBJ1-2, reads KAGVTQTPRYLIKTRGQQVTLSCSPISGHRSVSWYQQTPGQGLQFLFEYFSETQRNKGNFPGRFSGRQFSNSRSEMNVSTLELGDSALYLCASSLEEPANYGYTFGSGTRLTVV.

This clonotype was seen repeatedly, ten times or more. The V and J genes are TRBV20-1 and TRBJ2-1, with D perhaps matching TRBD1 (6 bases). Trimming took off 1 base at V and 0 bases at J, with 13 bases between the two ends. Per the germline V gene, CDR1 is DFQATT and CDR2 is SNEGSKA (reference sequence). The length of the CDR3 is 16 residues. CDR3 in DNA: TGCAGTGCTAGAGCCCAACAGGGTAGCTCCTACAATGAGCAGTTCTTC. Protein product: CSARAQQGSSYNEQFF.

This chain joins TRBV10-3 and TRBJ2-3; 8 bases are a match to TRBD1. V lost 2 bases and J lost 2; bases outside the gene matches: 6. Looked up from germline, CDR1 is ENHRY and CDR2 is SYGVKD. The CDR3 is 16 residues long. This chain's CDR3 is CAISEPQGAVTDTQYF. The CDR3 nucleotides are TGTGCCATCAGTGAGCCCCAGGGGGCAGTCACAGATACGCAGTATTTT.

This rearrangement joins TRBV2 to TRBJ1-1; perhaps TRBD1 as D (6 bases). The CDR3 length is 15 residues. CDR1 is SNHLY and CDR2 is FYNNEI in the germline V gene. V shed 10 bases and J shed 5 bases, with 23 bases lying between them. CDR3 sequence: CATARGGGAFTEAFF. The CDR3 DNA follows: TGTGCCACCGCCCGGGGTGGGGGCGCATTTACTGAAGCTTTCTTT.

The chain has TRBV20-1 and TRBJ1-1; a weak D match, TRBD1 (6 bases). V shed 0 bases and J shed 6 bases, with 14 bases lying between them. The CDR3 extends over 14 amino acids. The V gene's germline CDR1 is DFQATT and CDR2 SNEGSKA (reference sequence). The CDR3 coding sequence is TGCAGTGCTAGAGAGGGGGGCCGAGGGGCTGAAGCTTTCTTT. Amino acids: CSAREGGRGAEAFF.

The chain joins TRBV6-1 to TRBJ2-7; possibly TRBD1 or TRBD2 for D (5 bases each). The V end was cut by 0 bases, the J end by 4 bases, with 13 bases between. Germline V gene lookup returns CDR1 MNHNS and CDR2 SASEGT. The CDR3 totals 15 residues. The CDR3, as DNA: TGTGCCAGCAGTGAAGCGGGGACGGTAGGTTACGAGCAGTACTTC. Its translation is CASSEAGTVGYEQYF.

A single count supports this clonotype. Possible read error: a much larger clone is one base away. V usage is TRBV20-1 and J usage is TRBJ2-1; D is perhaps TRBD2 (5 bases). Germline assignment: CDR1 DFQATT and CDR2 SNEGSKA (reference sequence). The V gene lost 2 bases and the J gene lost 15 bases, with 14 bases spanning the gap. This CDR3 spans 11 amino acids. The CDR3: CSARKRNARFF. CDR3 DNA sequence: TGCAGTGCTAGAAAGCGGAACGCACGGTTCTTC.

The chain links TRBV5-5 to TRBJ2-7; D is possibly TRBD1 (6 bases). The CDR3 runs 16 residues. CDR1 and CDR2 from the germline V gene are SGHKS and YYEKEE (reference sequence). The ends were cut back, 4 bases at V and 2 bases at J, with 19 bases in the middle. The CDR3 DNA reads as TGTGCCAGCAGCACCAGAGGGGGAGTTGGCCCCTACGAGCAGTACTTC. Translating gives CASSTRGGVGPYEQYF.

The CDR3 loop reads CASSPTIVGENNEQFF. The CDR3 nucleotides read TGTGCCAGCTCACCAACAATAGTGGGAGAAAACAATGAGCAGTTCTTC. The V call is TRBV18, the J call TRBJ2-1, with D perhaps TRBD2 (5 bases). The CDR3 runs to 16 residues. Per germline, CDR1 KGHSH and CDR2 LQKENI. With 2 bases removed from V and 5 bases from J, the gap between germline ends came to 16 bases.

This clonotype was picked up many times. The chain is built from TRBV12-3 or TRBV12-4 and TRBJ1-6; 8 bases agree with TRBD1. CDR3 length: 14 residues. After removal of 5 bases from V and 3 bases from J, the junction contained 0 bases not matched to a gene. For the CDR3, the DNA is TGTGCCAGCAGTGACAGGGGCTATAATTCACCCCTCCACTTT. Protein: CASSDRGYNSPLHF.

The V call is TRBV20-1, the J call TRBJ2-1; possible D gene TRBD1, 6 bases. The DNA end favors TRBJ2-7, so the J call may be wrong. CDR3 size: 17 residues. The V gene's germline CDR1 is DFQATT and CDR2 SNEGSKA (reference sequence). The CDR3 DNA is TGCAGTGCCATCCTTCCGGGACAACGCTTATCCTACAATGAGCAGTACTTC. Its protein product is CSAILPGQRLSYNEQYF.

The chain couples TRBV4-1 to TRBJ1-4; 12 bases match TRBD1. The CDR3 sequence is 24 residues long. Trimming cost V 2 bases and J 5 bases; bases outside gene matches: 27. The germline CDR1 and CDR2 sequences are MGHRA and YSYEKL. The CDR3 loop reads CASSQYYRDRGPLGKDGANEKLFF. As DNA, the CDR3 is TGCGCCAGCAGCCAATACTACCGGGACAGGGGGCCCCTAGGCAAGGACGGCGCGAATGAAAAACTGTTTTTT.

The chain uses TRBV10-3 and TRBJ1-6, with unresolved D. The germline V gene encodes CDR1 ENHRY and CDR2 SYGVKD. V lost 6 bases, J lost 0 bases, and 18 bases lay in between. The CDR3 runs to 18 residues. CDR3 loop: CAISPPGLRSSYNSPLHF. The CDR3 region has the DNA TGTGCCATCAGCCCTCCGGGCCTTCGAAGCTCCTATAATTCACCCCTCCACTTT.

This clonotype showed up just a few times. This sequence joins TRBV7-2 and TRBJ1-6, with D possibly TRBD1 on 6 matching bases. The CDR3 has 14 residues. Trimming took off 3 bases at V and 10 bases at J, with 13 bases between the two ends. The germline V gene has CDR1 SGHTA and CDR2 FQGNSA. Written as DNA, the CDR3 is TGTGCCAGCAGCTTTCGGCAGGGGAGGTCACCCCTCCACTTT. Its protein product is CASSFRQGRSPLHF.

This chain uses TRBV10-3 with TRBJ2-5; tentatively, D is TRBD1 (6 bases). The J call may be in error: the DNA end matches TRBJ2-7 better. This CDR3 is built from 14 residues. Germline assignment: CDR1 ENHRY and CDR2 SYGVKD. CDR3 in DNA: TGTGCCATCAGTGAAGGGGGTCCCCCCAGCGAGCAGTACTTC. This encodes CAISEGGPPSEQYF.

This clonotype occurred many times. V and J are TRBV7-3 and TRBJ2-3; D gene uncertain. V dropped 1 base and J dropped 4 bases, with 6 bases sitting between them. The CDR3 totals 13 residues. Germline V gene lookup returns CDR1 SGHTA and CDR2 FQGTGA. The CDR3 loop is CASSLSRADTQYF. In DNA form, the CDR3 reads TGTGCCAGCAGCTTAAGCCGGGCAGATACGCAGTATTTT.

The V and J genes are TRBV29-1 and TRBJ2-3; D is ambiguous. The V end was cut by 4 bases, the J end by 0 bases, with 14 bases between. The germline CDR1 and CDR2 sequences are SQVTM and ANQGSEA. There are 15 residues in the CDR3. The CDR3 DNA reads TGCAGCGTTGTCCAGTTCGATACTAGCACAGATACGCAGTATTTT. Translating it yields CSVVQFDTSTDTQYF.